A selection of T cell receptor beta chains follows, all from one sample in a study of shared clonotypes between healthy human individuals. Sequenced by immunoSEQ multiplex PCR; TCRdb stores in-frame clones only, minus some. The sample shows roughly 2.1 million clones, about 93% of them seen only once. What was sequenced was naive CD8+ T cells from PBMCs. All receptors derive from a man aged 18 to 35 in good health. Some clones in this sample may be carry-over from other donors' samples. Each CDR3 is given with its conserved first and last residue. Fields, in order: J gene, D gene, clone size, CDR3 length, V gene, CDR3 DNA, CDR3 protein. The D gene is left open where the match is weak. Some rows mark clone size as missing; the rest say once, few, many or name a class of expanded clone.

J: TRBJ2-7
D: TRBD2
size: NA
length: 16
V: TRBV28
DNA: TGTGCCAGCAGTCCCGACCGGGAGGGGACCTCCTACGAGCAGTACTTC
CDR3: CASSPDREGTSYEQYF

J: TRBJ2-7
D: NA
size: NA
length: 15
V: TRBV5-4
DNA: TGTGCCAGCAGCGGGTCGGCGGGGCCGTTCTACGAGCAGTACTTC
CDR3: CASSGSAGPFYEQYF

J: TRBJ2-7
D: NA
size: NA
length: 14
V: TRBV13
DNA: TGTGCCAGCAGCCCCTCCCAGGGCCGGCACGAGCAGTACTTC
CDR3: CASSPSQGRHEQYF

J: TRBJ1-4
D: NA
size: NA
length: 15
V: TRBV2
DNA: TGTGCCAGCAGTGATAGCCTCAGGGTGGGTGAAAAACTGTTTTTT
CDR3: CASSDSLRVGEKLFF

J: TRBJ2-7
D: NA
size: NA
length: 13
V: TRBV13
DNA: TGTGCCAGCAGCTTATCCCGCTCCTACGAGCAGTACTTC
CDR3: CASSLSRSYEQYF

J: TRBJ1-1
D: TRBD1
size: NA
length: 16
V: TRBV9
DNA: TGTGCCAGCAGCGAGGGGGACAGGGGACTGAACACTGAAGCTTTCTTT
CDR3: CASSEGDRGLNTEAFF

J: TRBJ1-2
D: NA
size: NA
length: 10
V: TRBV20-1
DNA: TGCAGTGCTAGGCAGGGTGGCTACACCTTC
CDR3: CSARQGGYTF

J: TRBJ2-1
D: TRBD2
size: NA
length: 16
V: TRBV13
DNA: TGTGCCAGCAGCCCAGAACTAGCGGGAGGTTACAATGAGCAGTTCTTC
CDR3: CASSPELAGGYNEQFF

J: TRBJ2-7
D: TRBD1
size: NA
length: 15
V: TRBV7-9
DNA: TGTGCCAGCAGCGAAACCGGGACAGGAGCCTACGAGCAGTACTTC
CDR3: CASSETGTGAYEQYF

J: TRBJ2-3
D: TRBD2
size: NA
length: 19
V: TRBV27
DNA: TGTGCCAGCAGCACACCATATGCCCTTAGCGGGAGTATCGCAGATACGCAGTATTTT
CDR3: CASSTPYALSGSIADTQYF

J: TRBJ2-1
D: TRBD2
size: NA
length: 15
V: TRBV4-3
DNA: TGCGCCAGCAGCCGGACTAGCGGGAGGAACAATGAGCAGTTCTTC
CDR3: CASSRTSGRNNEQFF

J: TRBJ1-4
D: TRBD1
size: few
length: 15
V: TRBV29-1
DNA: TGCAGCGTTCAGGACAGGGTAGCAACTAATGAAAAACTGTTTTTT
CDR3: CSVQDRVATNEKLFF

J: TRBJ2-7
D: NA
size: NA
length: 12
V: TRBV5-1
DNA: TGCGCCAGCAGCCCGCAGGGTTACGAGCAGTACTTC
CDR3: CASSPQGYEQYF

J: TRBJ2-2
D: NA
size: NA
length: 19
V: TRBV14
DNA: TGTGCCAGCAGCCCCCTTCTCCCCGCCGGGTGGATTGGGGCCGGGGAGCTGTTTTTT
CDR3: CASSPLLPAGWIGAGELFF

J: TRBJ1-2
D: NA
size: NA
length: 13
V: TRBV25-1
DNA: TGTGCCAGCAGTGAGGGGAACGGAAGGGGCTACACCTTC
CDR3: CASSEGNGRGYTF

J: TRBJ2-3
D: NA
size: once
length: 12
V: TRBV27
DNA: TGTGCCAGCAGTTGGCCTCCAGATACGCAGTATTTT
CDR3: CASSWPPDTQYF

J: TRBJ1-2
D: NA
size: NA
length: 13
V: TRBV7-9
DNA: TGTGCCAGCAAAGCTGGGGAAGTCTATGGCTACACCTTC
CDR3: CASKAGEVYGYTF

J: TRBJ2-1
D: NA
size: NA
length: 17
V: TRBV29-1
DNA: TGCAGCGTTGAACCGATTGGACGGAAAAGCTCCTACAATGAGCAGTTCTTC
CDR3: CSVEPIGRKSSYNEQFF

J: TRBJ1-5
D: NA
size: NA
length: 15
V: TRBV11-2
DNA: TGTGCCAGCAGCCAAGGGAGTACCTACAATCAGCCCCAGCATTTT
CDR3: CASSQGSTYNQPQHF

J: TRBJ1-2
D: NA
size: NA
length: 14
V: TRBV11-2
DNA: TGTGCCAGCAGCTTATTCACGGATATCTATGGCTACACCTTC
CDR3: CASSLFTDIYGYTF

J: TRBJ2-1
D: TRBD2
size: NA
length: 15
V: TRBV7-6
DNA: TGTGCCAGCAGCTTAGAGGGACTAGCGGGACATGAGCAGTTCTTC
CDR3: CASSLEGLAGHEQFF

J: TRBJ2-1
D: TRBD2
size: NA
length: 16
V: TRBV7-8
DNA: TGTGCCAGCAGCTTAGATGGCGGGAGGGCCGGGGATGAGCAGTTCTTC
CDR3: CASSLDGGRAGDEQFF

J: TRBJ1-2
D: NA
size: NA
length: 13
V: TRBV19
DNA: TGTGCCAGTAGGGGCTCTGGAGGCTATGGCTACACCTTC
CDR3: CASRGSGGYGYTF

J: TRBJ2-3
D: NA
size: once
length: 17
V: TRBV11-2
DNA: TGTGCCAGCAGCCAAATTTTCGAAGGGTCTAGCACAGATACGCAGTATTTT
CDR3: CASSQIFEGSSTDTQYF

J: TRBJ1-1
D: TRBD1
size: few
length: 13
V: TRBV7-3
DNA: TGTGCCAGCAGCTCACAGGGGCCAGCGGAAGCTTTCTTT
CDR3: CASSSQGPAEAFF

J: TRBJ2-1
D: NA
size: NA
length: 15
V: TRBV9
DNA: TGTGCCAGCAGCGTAGGGGGGGCAAAGTACAATGAGCAGTTCTTC
CDR3: CASSVGGAKYNEQFF

J: TRBJ2-7
D: TRBD1
size: once
length: 13
V: TRBV5-1
DNA: TGCGCCAGCAGCCTGGGACAGTTCTACGAGCAGTACTTC
CDR3: CASSLGQFYEQYF

J: TRBJ2-1
D: NA
size: NA
length: 15
V: TRBV27
DNA: TGTGCCAGCAGCCCCCCATCTAAGTTAACGAGTGAGCAGTTCTTC
CDR3: CASSPPSKLTSEQFF

J: TRBJ1-1
D: NA
size: NA
length: 13
V: TRBV2
DNA: TGTGCCAGCAGTGAGTTCGGGTGGACTGAAGCTTTCTTT
CDR3: CASSEFGWTEAFF

J: TRBJ2-7
D: NA
size: NA
length: 13
V: TRBV27
DNA: TGTGCCAGCAGTTTTCAGAGCTCCTACGAGCAGTACTTC
CDR3: CASSFQSSYEQYF

J: TRBJ1-1
D: NA
size: NA
length: 16
V: TRBV5-4
DNA: TGTGCCAGCAGCTTGGCCGGGGGGAAGTGGGACACTGAAGCTTTCTTT
CDR3: CASSLAGGKWDTEAFF

J: TRBJ2-1
D: TRBD2
size: NA
length: 16
V: TRBV13
DNA: TGTGCCAGCAGCTTAGATGTGGGACTAGCGGACAATGAGCAGTTCTTC
CDR3: CASSLDVGLADNEQFF

J: TRBJ2-1
D: NA
size: NA
length: 16
V: TRBV2
DNA: TGTGCCAGCAGTGGGACCGGGACCCTCCTTCTCAATGAGCAGTTCTTC
CDR3: CASSGTGTLLLNEQFF

J: TRBJ1-1
D: NA
size: once
length: 14
V: TRBV19
DNA: TGTGCCAGTAGTATTGGCCTTGTGAGGGCTGAAGCTTTCTTT
CDR3: CASSIGLVRAEAFF

J: TRBJ2-4
D: NA
size: NA
length: 16
V: TRBV27
DNA: TGTGCCAGCAGTCCCAGAAATACCTTAGCCAAAAACATTCAGTACTTC
CDR3: CASSPRNTLAKNIQYF

J: TRBJ1-1
D: TRBD1
size: NA
length: 13
V: TRBV19
DNA: TGTGCCAGAAGGGACAGACCAAACACTGAAGCTTTCTTT
CDR3: CARRDRPNTEAFF

J: TRBJ2-7
D: NA
size: NA
length: 14
V: TRBV19
DNA: TGTGCCAGTAGTATAAAACAGGGTACCTACGAGCAGTACTTC
CDR3: CASSIKQGTYEQYF

J: TRBJ2-1
D: TRBD1
size: NA
length: 15
V: TRBV7-9
DNA: TGTGCCAGCAGGGGGACAGGTCCCTCCTACAATGAGCAGTTCTTC
CDR3: CASRGTGPSYNEQFF

J: TRBJ2-1
D: NA
size: NA
length: 15
V: TRBV6-6
DNA: TGTGCCAGCAGTCCCCCTTGGGTGGGGGAGAATGAGCAGTTCTTC
CDR3: CASSPPWVGENEQFF

J: TRBJ1-1
D: NA
size: NA
length: 12
V: TRBV30
DNA: TGTGCCTCTGAGGCACGATTCACTGAAGCTTTCTTT
CDR3: CASEARFTEAFF

J: TRBJ2-3
D: TRBD2
size: NA
length: 15
V: TRBV9
DNA: TGTGCCAGCAGCGCCGGCGGGAGAAACGCAGATACGCAGTATTTT
CDR3: CASSAGGRNADTQYF

J: TRBJ2-1
D: NA
size: NA
length: 14
V: TRBV7-9
DNA: TGTGCCAGCAGCTTCTCCCCCGACTACAATGAGCAGTTCTTC
CDR3: CASSFSPDYNEQFF

J: TRBJ2-7
D: NA
size: NA
length: 15
V: TRBV11-2
DNA: TGTGCCAGCAGCTACTCGGGACGGACCCCCGACGAGCAGTACTTC
CDR3: CASSYSGRTPDEQYF

J: TRBJ1-5
D: TRBD1
size: NA
length: 17
V: TRBV4-2
DNA: TGTGCCAGCAGCCAAGAAGGGACAGGACGGACTCGAGAGCCCCAGCATTTT
CDR3: CASSQEGTGRTREPQHF

J: TRBJ1-2
D: NA
size: NA
length: 16
V: TRBV27
DNA: TGTGCCAGCAGTCCCTCCGGTCGACGGGCTAACTATGGCTACACCTTC
CDR3: CASSPSGRRANYGYTF

J: TRBJ1-2
D: NA
size: NA
length: 11
V: TRBV5-4
DNA: TGTGCCAGCAGCGGGATGGGTGGCTACACCTTC
CDR3: CASSGMGGYTF

J: TRBJ2-7
D: TRBD1
size: NA
length: 14
V: TRBV9
DNA: TGTGCCAGCAGCTCGGGACAGGGCGCCCACGAGCAGTACTTC
CDR3: CASSSGQGAHEQYF

J: TRBJ1-1
D: NA
size: NA
length: 13
V: TRBV6-5
DNA: TGTGCCAGCAGTTACGTCTTAAACACTGAAGCTTTCTTT
CDR3: CASSYVLNTEAFF